This TCR beta chain was sequenced in a study of CD8+CD57+ T cells in acquired aplastic anemia. For CDR3 and TCR beta VDJ profiling, genomic DNA was the template used. TCRdb itself ran the reads through MiXCR, one entry per CDR3 protein. The sample carries about 170,000 distinct CDR3 sequences, around 60% recorded once. Germline V gene sequence: CDR1 SGHTA, CDR2 FQGNSA. CDR3 length: 13 residues. J lost 6 bases, V lost 3 bases, and 1 base had no gene match. Sequenced material: sorted CD4+, CD8+, or CD8+CD57+ T cells (not recorded which) from PBMCs. This clonotype originated in a human donor in good health. V gene TRBV7-2 combines with J gene TRBJ2-1, with TRBD1 matching 8 bases. In DNA, the CDR3 is TGTGCCAGCAGCTTCGGGACAGGCAATGAGCAGTTCTTC. This encodes CASSFGTGNEQFF.